This T cell receptor (beta chain) derives from a study of T-cell memory formation after mild COVID-19. This clonotype has ten or more counts. TCRdb itself ran the 5' RACE reads through MiXCR, one entry per CDR3 protein. This repertoire shows 350,000 to 450,000 distinct CDR3 sequences, 20% found once; its top ten account for about 8.1%. Source material: PBMCs or a T cell subset sorted from them (not recorded which). The source of this sequence is an adult woman who had mild COVID-19 (a few samples of this study predate the infection). Cell type and time point are not known.

CDR3 sequence (DNA): TGTGCCAGCAGCTTAGATACGGGGGAAGCTTTCTTT. Translation gives CASSLDTGEAFF. The rearrangement links TRBV7-3 to TRBJ1-1; D uncertain. The germline V and J ends were trimmed by 2 bases and 8 bases, with 9 bases remaining between them. There are 12 residues in the CDR3. CDR1 and CDR2 from the germline V gene are SGHTA and FQGTGA. Full variable domain (outside the CDR3, taken from reference TRBV7-3 and TRBJ1-1): GAGVSQTPSNKVTEKGKYVELRCDPISGHTALYWYRQSLGQGPEFLIYFQGTGAADDSGLPNDRFFAVRPEGSVSTLKIQRTERGDSAVYLCASSLDTGEAFFGQGTRLTVV.